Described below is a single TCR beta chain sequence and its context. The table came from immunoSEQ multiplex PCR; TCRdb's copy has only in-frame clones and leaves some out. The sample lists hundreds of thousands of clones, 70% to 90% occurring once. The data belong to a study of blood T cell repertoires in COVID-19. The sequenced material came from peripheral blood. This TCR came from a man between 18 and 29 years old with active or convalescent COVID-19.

The DNA for the CDR3 is TGTGCCAGCACCCCGCGGACTAGCGGGAGGTGGGGCACAGATACGCAGTATTTT. Its translation is CASTPRTSGRWGTDTQYF. The chain joins TRBV2 to TRBJ2-3, with TRBD2 identical over 14 bases. Trimming at V came to 7 bases and at J to 1 base, leaving 10 bases not matched to a gene. Germline assignment: CDR1 SNHLY and CDR2 FYNNEI. The CDR3 totals 18 residues.